This entry describes one TCR beta chain. As yet, its antigen is unknown. The sample comes from a study of blood T cells in healthy people across ages. Whole-study results and caveats: It was the long-lived donors that had more naive CD4+ cells and higher diversity than aged donors. With age, beta diversity per million T cells declined roughly linearly, significantly by 30 to 40.

Combining a sample-barcoded 5' primer with a J-beta primer mix, a second PCR ran for 7 to 11 cycles. MiXCR, applied by TCRdb to the 5' RACE reads, yields one record per CDR3 protein. The table includes around 780,000 distinct CDR3 sequences, 25% to 30% detected once. V was trimmed by 0 bases and J by 1 base, leaving 6 bases between them. Germline V gives CDR1 MNHEY, CDR2 SMNVEV (reference sequence). The CDR3 extends over 14 amino acids. Healthy individuals of Caucasian origin from Russia, aged roughly 6 to 100, served as donors. The same sample was also studied in work on T cells of mothers and their children. Per that study: Related mother and child pairs showed slightly greater overlap (not significant) than unrelated pairs did.

The TCR sequence derives from a boy younger than 18 in good health. Material: blood. This chain connects TRBV27 to TRBJ1-1; D unclear. CDR3 amino acids: CASSLSGPNTEAFF. The DNA of the CDR3 is TGTGCCAGCAGTTTATCGGGTCCGAACACTGAAGCTTTCTTT.